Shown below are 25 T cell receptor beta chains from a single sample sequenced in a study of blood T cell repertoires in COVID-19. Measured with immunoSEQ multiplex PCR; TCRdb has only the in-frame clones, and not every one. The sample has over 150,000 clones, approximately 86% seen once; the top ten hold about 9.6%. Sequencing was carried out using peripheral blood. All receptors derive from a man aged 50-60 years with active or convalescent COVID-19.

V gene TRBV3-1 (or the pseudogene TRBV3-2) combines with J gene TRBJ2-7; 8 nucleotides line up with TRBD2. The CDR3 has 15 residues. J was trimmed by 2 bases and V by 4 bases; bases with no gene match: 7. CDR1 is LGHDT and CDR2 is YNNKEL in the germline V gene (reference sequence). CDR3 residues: CASSPGGARTYEQYF. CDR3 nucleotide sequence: TGTGCCAGCAGCCCCGGGGGGGCAAGGACCTACGAGCAGTACTTC.

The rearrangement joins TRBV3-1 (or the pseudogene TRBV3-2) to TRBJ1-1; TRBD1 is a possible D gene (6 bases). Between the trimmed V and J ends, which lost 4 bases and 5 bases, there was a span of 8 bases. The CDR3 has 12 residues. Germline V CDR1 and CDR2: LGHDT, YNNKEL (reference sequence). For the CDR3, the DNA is TGTGCCAGCAGCCGTAGGGGGACTGAAGCTTTCTTT. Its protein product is CASSRRGTEAFF.

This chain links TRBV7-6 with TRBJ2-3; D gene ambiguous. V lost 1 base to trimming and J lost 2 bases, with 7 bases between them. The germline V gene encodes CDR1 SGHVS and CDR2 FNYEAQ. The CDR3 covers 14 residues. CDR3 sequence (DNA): TGTGCCAGCAGCTTAGGTTCCCTCACAGATACGCAGTATTTT. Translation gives CASSLGSLTDTQYF.

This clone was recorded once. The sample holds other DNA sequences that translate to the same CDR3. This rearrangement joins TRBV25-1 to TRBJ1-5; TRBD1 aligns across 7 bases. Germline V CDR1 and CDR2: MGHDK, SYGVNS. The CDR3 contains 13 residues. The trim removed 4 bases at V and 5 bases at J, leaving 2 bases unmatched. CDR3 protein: CASSGQGYQPQHF. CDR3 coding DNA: TGTGCCAGCAGTGGACAGGGATATCAGCCCCAGCATTTT.

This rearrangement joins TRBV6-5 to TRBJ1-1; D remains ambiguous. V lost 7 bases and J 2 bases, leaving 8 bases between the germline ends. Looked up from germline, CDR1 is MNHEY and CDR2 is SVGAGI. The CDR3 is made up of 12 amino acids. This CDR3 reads CASTSVNTEAFF. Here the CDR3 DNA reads TGTGCCAGCACCTCGGTAAACACTGAAGCTTTCTTT.

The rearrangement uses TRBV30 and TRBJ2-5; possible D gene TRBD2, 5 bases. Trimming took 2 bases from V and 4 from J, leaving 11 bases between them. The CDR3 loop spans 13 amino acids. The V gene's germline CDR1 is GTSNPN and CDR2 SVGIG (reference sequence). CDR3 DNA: TGTGCCTGGAGTCCTGGTGGGAGAGAGACCCAGTACTTC. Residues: CAWSPGGRETQYF.

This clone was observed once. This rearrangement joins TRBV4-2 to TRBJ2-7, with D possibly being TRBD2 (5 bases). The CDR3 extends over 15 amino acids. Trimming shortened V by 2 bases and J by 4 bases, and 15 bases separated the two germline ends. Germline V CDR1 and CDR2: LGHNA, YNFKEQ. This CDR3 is CASSQSASNGYEQYF. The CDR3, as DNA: TGTGCCAGCAGCCAATCCGCTAGCAACGGGTACGAGCAGTACTTC.

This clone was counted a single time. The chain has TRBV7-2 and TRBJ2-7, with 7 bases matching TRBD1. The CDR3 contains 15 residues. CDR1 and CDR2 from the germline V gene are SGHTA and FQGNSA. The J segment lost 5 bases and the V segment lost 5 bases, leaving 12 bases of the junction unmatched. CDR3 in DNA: TGTGCCAGCAGCCTGATAACGACAGGGAACCACGAGCAGTACTTC. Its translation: CASSLITTGNHEQYF.

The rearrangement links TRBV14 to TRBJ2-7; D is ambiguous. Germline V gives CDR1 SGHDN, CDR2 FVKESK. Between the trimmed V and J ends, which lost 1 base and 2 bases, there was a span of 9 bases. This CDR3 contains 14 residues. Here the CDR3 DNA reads TGTGCCAGCAGCCAAGTTGAGGCCCCCTACGAGCAGTACTTC. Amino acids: CASSQVEAPYEQYF.

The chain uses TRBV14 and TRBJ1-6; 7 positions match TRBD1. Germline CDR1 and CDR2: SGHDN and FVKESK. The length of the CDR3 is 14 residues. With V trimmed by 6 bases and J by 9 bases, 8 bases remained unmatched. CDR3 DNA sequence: TGTGCCAGCAGAAGACAGGGAGCGAGTTCACCCCTCCACTTT. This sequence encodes CASRRQGASSPLHF. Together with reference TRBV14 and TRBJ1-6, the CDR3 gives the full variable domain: EAGVTQFPSHSVIEKGQTVTLRCDPISGHDNLYWYRRVMGKEIKFLLHFVKESKQDESGMPNNRFLAERTGGTYSTLKVQPAELEDSGVYFCASRRQGASSPLHFGNGTRLTVT.

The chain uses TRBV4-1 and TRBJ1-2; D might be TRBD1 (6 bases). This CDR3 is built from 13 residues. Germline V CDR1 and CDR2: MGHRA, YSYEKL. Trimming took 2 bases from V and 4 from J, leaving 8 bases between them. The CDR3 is CASSQQGIYGYTF. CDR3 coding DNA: TGCGCCAGCAGCCAACAGGGGATCTATGGCTACACCTTC.

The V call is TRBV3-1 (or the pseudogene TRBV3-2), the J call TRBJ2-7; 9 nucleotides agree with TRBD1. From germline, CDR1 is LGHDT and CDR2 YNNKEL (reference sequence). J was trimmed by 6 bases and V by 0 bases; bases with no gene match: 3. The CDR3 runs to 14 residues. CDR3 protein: CASSQESDRGEQYF. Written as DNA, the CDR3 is TGTGCCAGCAGCCAAGAGTCGGACAGGGGCGAGCAGTACTTC.

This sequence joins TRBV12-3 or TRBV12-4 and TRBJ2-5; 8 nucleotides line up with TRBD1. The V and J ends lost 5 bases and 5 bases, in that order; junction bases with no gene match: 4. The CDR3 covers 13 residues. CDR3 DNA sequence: TGTGCCAGCAGTCGCGGACAGGGTGAGACCCAGTACTTC. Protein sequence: CASSRGQGETQYF.

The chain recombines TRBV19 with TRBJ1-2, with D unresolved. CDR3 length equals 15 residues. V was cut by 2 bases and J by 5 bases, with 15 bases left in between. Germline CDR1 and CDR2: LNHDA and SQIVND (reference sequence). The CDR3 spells CASSITSHKKYGYTF. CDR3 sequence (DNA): TGTGCCAGTAGTATAACCTCCCACAAGAAATATGGCTACACCTTC.

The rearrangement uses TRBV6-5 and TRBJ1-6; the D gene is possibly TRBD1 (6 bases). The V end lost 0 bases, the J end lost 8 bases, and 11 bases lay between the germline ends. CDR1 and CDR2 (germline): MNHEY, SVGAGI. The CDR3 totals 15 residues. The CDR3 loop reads CASSYSSGAHSPLHF. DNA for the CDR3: TGTGCCAGCAGTTACTCGTCAGGGGCGCATTCACCCCTCCACTTT.

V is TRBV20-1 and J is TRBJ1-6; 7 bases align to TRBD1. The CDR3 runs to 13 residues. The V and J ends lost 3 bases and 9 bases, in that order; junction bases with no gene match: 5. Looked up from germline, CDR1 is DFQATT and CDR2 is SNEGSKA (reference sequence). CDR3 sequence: CSASGDSGSPLHF. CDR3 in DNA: TGCAGTGCTAGTGGGGACAGTGGTTCACCCCTCCACTTT.

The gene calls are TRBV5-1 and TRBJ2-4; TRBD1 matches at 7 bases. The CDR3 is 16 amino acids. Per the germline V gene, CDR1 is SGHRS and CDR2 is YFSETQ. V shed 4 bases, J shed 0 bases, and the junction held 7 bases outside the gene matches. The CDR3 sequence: CASSARDRLAKNIQYF. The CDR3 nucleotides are TGCGCCAGCAGCGCCCGGGACAGACTAGCCAAAAACATTCAGTACTTC.

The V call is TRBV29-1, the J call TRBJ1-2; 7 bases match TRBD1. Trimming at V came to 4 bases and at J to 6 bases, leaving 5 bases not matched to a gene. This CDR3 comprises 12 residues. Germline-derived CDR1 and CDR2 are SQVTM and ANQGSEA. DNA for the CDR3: TGCAGCGTTGGGACAGGTTCGGATGGCTACACCTTC. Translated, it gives CSVGTGSDGYTF.

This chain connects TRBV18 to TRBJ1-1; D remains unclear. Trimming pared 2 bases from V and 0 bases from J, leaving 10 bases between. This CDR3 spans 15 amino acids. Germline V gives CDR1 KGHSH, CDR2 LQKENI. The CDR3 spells CASSPFTEMNTEAFF. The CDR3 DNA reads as TGTGCCAGCTCACCATTCACAGAGATGAACACTGAAGCTTTCTTT.

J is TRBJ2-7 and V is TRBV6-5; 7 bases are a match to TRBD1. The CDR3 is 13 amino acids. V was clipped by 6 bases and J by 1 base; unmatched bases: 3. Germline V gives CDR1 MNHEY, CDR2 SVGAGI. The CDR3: CASSGQVSYEQYF. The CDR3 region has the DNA TGTGCCAGCAGCGGACAGGTGTCCTACGAGCAGTACTTC.

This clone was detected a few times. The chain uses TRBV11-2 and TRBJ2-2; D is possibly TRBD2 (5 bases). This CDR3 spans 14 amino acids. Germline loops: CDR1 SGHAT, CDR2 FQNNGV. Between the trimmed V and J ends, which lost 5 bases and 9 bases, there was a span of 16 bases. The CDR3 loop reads CASSEGARNRELFF. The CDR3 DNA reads TGTGCCAGCAGCGAGGGAGCGAGGAACCGGGAGCTGTTTTTT.

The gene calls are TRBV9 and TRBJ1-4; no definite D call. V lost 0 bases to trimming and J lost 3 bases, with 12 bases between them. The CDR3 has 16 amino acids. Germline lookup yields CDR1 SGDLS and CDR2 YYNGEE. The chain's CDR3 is CASSVGSQAPNEKLFF. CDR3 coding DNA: TGTGCCAGCAGCGTAGGTTCTCAGGCGCCTAATGAAAAACTGTTTTTT. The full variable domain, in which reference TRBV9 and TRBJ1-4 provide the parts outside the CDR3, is DSGVTQTPKHLITATGQRVTLRCSPRSGDLSVYWYQQSLDQGLQFLIQYYNGEERAKGNILERFSAQQFPDLHSELNLSSLELGDSALYFCASSVGSQAPNEKLFFGSGTQLSVL.

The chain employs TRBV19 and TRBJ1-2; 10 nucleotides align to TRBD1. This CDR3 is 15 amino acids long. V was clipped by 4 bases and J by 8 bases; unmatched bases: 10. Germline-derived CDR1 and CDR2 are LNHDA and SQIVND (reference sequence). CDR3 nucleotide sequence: TGTGCCAGTAGTACCTCCGGGACAGGGGCCGGGGGCTACACCTTC. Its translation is CASSTSGTGAGGYTF.

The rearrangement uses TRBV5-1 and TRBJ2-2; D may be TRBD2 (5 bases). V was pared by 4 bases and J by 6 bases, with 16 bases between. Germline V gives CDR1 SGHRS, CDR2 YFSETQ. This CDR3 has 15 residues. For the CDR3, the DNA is TGCGCCAGCAGCGACCGGGGTGGTTTCGCCGGGGAGCTGTTTTTT. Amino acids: CASSDRGGFAGELFF.

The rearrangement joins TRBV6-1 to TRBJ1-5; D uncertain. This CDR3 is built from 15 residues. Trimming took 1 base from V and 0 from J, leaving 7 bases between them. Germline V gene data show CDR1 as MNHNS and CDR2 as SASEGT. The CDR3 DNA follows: TGTGCCAGCAGTGAAGTAGTTGATAGCAATCAGCCCCAGCATTTT. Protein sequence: CASSEVVDSNQPQHF.